The sequence of this T cell receptor (beta chain) was determined in a study of cytomegalovirus exposure and HLA in healthy donors. The PCR made use of 60 Vbeta and 13 Jbeta primers. The protocol was immunoSEQ multiplex PCR, while the TCRdb copy is restricted to in-frame clones and leaves out a portion. The profile shows approximately 150,000 clones, roughly 77% of them singletons. Germline V lookup: CDR1 SEHNR, CDR2 FQNEAQ (reference sequence). This CDR3 has 15 amino acids. With V trimmed by 5 bases and J by 2 bases, 3 bases remained unmatched. V and J are TRBV7-9 and TRBJ2-6, with 7 nucleotides matching TRBD1. Sequencing used PBMCs. This clonotype originated in a woman in her thirties or forties in good health and CMV-seropositive. The CDR3: CASSQDRAGANVLTF. The CDR3 DNA sequence: TGTGCCAGCAGCCAAGACAGGGCTGGGGCCAACGTCCTGACTTTC.